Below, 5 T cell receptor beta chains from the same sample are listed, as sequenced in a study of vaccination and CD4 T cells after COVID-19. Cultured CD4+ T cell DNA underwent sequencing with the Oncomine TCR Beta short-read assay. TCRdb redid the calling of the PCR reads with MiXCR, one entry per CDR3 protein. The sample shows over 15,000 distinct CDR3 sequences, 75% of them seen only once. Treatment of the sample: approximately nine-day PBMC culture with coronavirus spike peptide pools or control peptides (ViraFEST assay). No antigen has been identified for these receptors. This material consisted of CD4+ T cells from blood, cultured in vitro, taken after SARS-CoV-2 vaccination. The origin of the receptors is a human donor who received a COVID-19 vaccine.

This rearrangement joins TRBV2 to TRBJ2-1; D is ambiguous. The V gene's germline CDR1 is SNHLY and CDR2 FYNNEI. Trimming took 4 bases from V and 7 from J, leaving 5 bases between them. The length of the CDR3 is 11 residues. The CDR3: CASSGANEQFF. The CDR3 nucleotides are TGTGCCAGCAGTGGAGCGAATGAGCAGTTCTTC.

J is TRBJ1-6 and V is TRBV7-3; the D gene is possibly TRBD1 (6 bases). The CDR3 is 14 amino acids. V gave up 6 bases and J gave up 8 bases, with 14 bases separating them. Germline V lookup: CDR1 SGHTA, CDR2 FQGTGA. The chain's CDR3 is CASSLTGNDSPLHF. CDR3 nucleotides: TGTGCCAGCAGTCTAACAGGGAACGATTCACCCCTCCACTTT.

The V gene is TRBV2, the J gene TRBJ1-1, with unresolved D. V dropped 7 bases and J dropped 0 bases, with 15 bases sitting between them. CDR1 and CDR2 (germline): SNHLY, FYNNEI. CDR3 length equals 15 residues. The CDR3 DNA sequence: TGTGCCAGCACGGCCTCTTGGGTCATGAACACTGAAGCTTTCTTT. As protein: CASTASWVMNTEAFF.

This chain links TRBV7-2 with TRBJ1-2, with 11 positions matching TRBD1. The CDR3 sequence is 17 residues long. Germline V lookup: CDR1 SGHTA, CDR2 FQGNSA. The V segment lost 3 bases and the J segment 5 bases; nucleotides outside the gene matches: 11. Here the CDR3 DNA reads TGTGCCAGCAGCTTTGCCGGGACAGGGGGTGTTCGGTATGGCTACACCTTC. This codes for CASSFAGTGGVRYGYTF.

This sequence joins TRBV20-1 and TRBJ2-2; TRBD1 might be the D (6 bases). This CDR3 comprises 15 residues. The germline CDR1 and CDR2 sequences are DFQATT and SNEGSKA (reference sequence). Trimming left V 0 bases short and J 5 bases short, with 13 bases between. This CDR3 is CSARDPRTGTGELFF. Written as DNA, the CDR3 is TGCAGTGCTAGAGATCCCCGAACAGGGACCGGGGAGCTGTTTTTT.